Each of the 25 T cell receptor beta chains below was sequenced from the same sample in a study of CD8 T cells in ankylosing spondylitis. MiXCR was run by TCRdb on the 5' RACE reads, yielding one entry per CDR3 protein. The profile shows hundreds of thousands of distinct CDR3 sequences, roughly 8.2% of them singletons. Material: blood, either unsorted or a sorted T cell fraction (not recorded which). The receptors stem from a female donor with ankylosing spondylitis or in good health (not recorded which).

The table lists this clonotype with a few counts. The CDR3 protein is CASSEVRDRVSGELFF. The CDR3 nucleotides are TGTGCCAGCAGTGAAGTAAGGGACAGGGTGTCCGGGGAGCTGTTTTTT. The V and J genes are TRBV2 and TRBJ2-2; 9 bases match TRBD1. The CDR3 consists of 16 residues. Germline CDR1 and CDR2: SNHLY and FYNNEI. V dropped 1 base and J dropped 6; count of bases not matched to a gene: 6.

The table lists this clonotype with many counts. This chain joins TRBV19 and TRBJ1-2; D perhaps matches TRBD1 (5 bases). CDR3 length: 14 residues. Trimming stripped 6 bases from V and 1 base from J, with 12 bases between. The germline gives CDR1 LNHDA, CDR2 SQIVND (reference sequence). The CDR3 reads CASSPGPINYGYTF. The CDR3 bases are TGTGCCAGTAGCCCGGGACCGATTAACTATGGCTACACCTTC. Combining the CDR3 with reference TRBV19 and TRBJ1-2 gives the whole variable domain DGGITQSPKYLFRKEGQNVTLSCEQNLNHDAMYWYRQDPGQGLRLIYYSQIVNDFQKGDIAEGYSVSREKKESFPLTVTSAQKNPTAFYLCASSPGPINYGYTFGSGTRLTVV.

This clonotype was seen a few times. This chain uses TRBV20-1 with TRBJ1-5; TRBD1 might be the D (6 bases). This CDR3 is 17 amino acids long. The V end lost 3 bases, the J end lost 2 bases, and 20 bases lay between the germline ends. Germline-derived CDR1 and CDR2 are DFQATT and SNEGSKA (reference sequence). CDR3 residues: CSARETGRGWGNQPQHF. The DNA for the CDR3 is TGCAGTGCTAGGGAGACAGGCCGGGGCTGGGGCAATCAGCCCCAGCATTTT.

This clonotype was seen ten or more times. This rearrangement joins TRBV12-3 or TRBV12-4 to TRBJ2-7; D possibly corresponds to TRBD2 (6 bases). The CDR3 has 13 residues. V was shortened by 8 bases and J by 11 bases, with 22 bases between the two germline ends. The CDR3 nucleotides are TGTGCCAGCTCCCCTGGAGGGGCATTGATGGAGTACTTC. It specifies CASSPGGALMEYF.

The sample holds a few counts of this clonotype. The chain combines TRBV7-9 with TRBJ2-1; D is possibly TRBD1 (5 bases). Trimming stripped 5 bases from V and 10 bases from J, with 12 bases between. This CDR3 comprises 12 residues. The germline CDR1 and CDR2 sequences are SEHNR and FQNEAQ (reference sequence). The CDR3 spells CASSPDSAEQFF. In DNA, the CDR3 is TGTGCCAGCAGCCCCGACAGTGCCGAGCAGTTCTTC.

This clonotype was seen at least ten times. The V and J genes are TRBV9 and TRBJ2-2, with D unresolved. CDR1 and CDR2 from the germline V gene are SGDLS and YYNGEE. The V and J ends lost 0 bases and 6 bases respectively, with 6 bases between them. This CDR3 has 13 amino acids. CDR3 nucleotide sequence: TGTGCCAGCAGCGTAGGAGACCCCGGGGAGCTGTTTTTT. Translated: CASSVGDPGELFF.

This clonotype was seen repeatedly, ten times or more. V usage is TRBV20-1 and J usage is TRBJ1-5; 7 bases agree with TRBD1. The CDR3 has 14 residues. Unmatched junction bases numbered 6, after V lost 0 bases and J lost 7 bases. The germline V gene encodes CDR1 DFQATT and CDR2 SNEGSKA (reference sequence). The CDR3 nucleotides are TGCAGTGCTAGAGATCAGGGGGGGAGGCAGCCCCAGCATTTT. Protein product: CSARDQGGRQPQHF.

There are many counts of this clonotype. The chain recombines TRBV7-6 with TRBJ2-4; tentative D call: TRBD2 (6 bases). Germline lookup yields CDR1 SGHVS and CDR2 FNYEAQ. The CDR3 sequence is 14 residues long. The ends were cut back, 1 base at V and 7 bases at J, with 11 bases in the middle. In nucleotides, the CDR3 is TGTGCCAGCAGCTTAGGGGGAGGAGGGAACATTCAGTACTTC. Protein sequence: CASSLGGGGNIQYF.

Ten or more counts support this clonotype. This chain joins TRBV20-1 and TRBJ1-4; D call uncertain. Germline assignment: CDR1 DFQATT and CDR2 SNEGSKA (reference sequence). The CDR3 runs 15 residues. V lost 5 bases and J 3 bases, leaving 16 bases between the germline ends. The CDR3 loop reads CSADYLAGSNEKLFF. In DNA form, the CDR3 reads TGCAGTGCTGATTACCTCGCGGGCTCTAATGAAAAACTGTTTTTT.

There are many counts of this clonotype. V gene TRBV20-1 combines with J gene TRBJ2-1; the D is unclear. Germline values: CDR1 DFQATT, CDR2 SNEGSKA (reference sequence). The germline V and J ends were trimmed by 5 bases and 5 bases, with 10 bases remaining between them. CDR3 length equals 12 residues. CDR3 nucleotides: TGCAGTGCTTCGACGGCCGACAATGAGCAGTTCTTC. Its translation is CSASTADNEQFF.

This clonotype was seen a few times. The chain has TRBV5-1 and TRBJ2-2; no reliable D call. CDR1 is SGHRS, CDR2 YFSETQ, per germline. The V end lost 7 bases, the J end lost 6 bases, and 13 bases lay between the germline ends. The CDR3 runs to 13 residues. The CDR3 sequence is CASSHGSPGELFF. In nucleotides, the CDR3 is TGCGCCAGCTCCCACGGTAGTCCCGGGGAGCTGTTTTTT.

The chain carries TRBV12-3 or TRBV12-4 and TRBJ1-1; D gene ambiguous. V shed 3 bases and J shed 11 bases, with 13 bases lying between them. The CDR3 length is 12 residues. The CDR3 here is CASSFQYTRAFF. In DNA, the CDR3 is TGTGCCAGCAGTTTTCAGTACACGAGGGCTTTCTTT.

This clonotype was observed many times. This sequence joins TRBV6-6 and TRBJ1-6, with D unresolved. The germline gives CDR1 MNHNY, CDR2 SVGAGI (reference sequence). V was shortened by 7 bases and J by 9 bases, with 13 bases between the two germline ends. The CDR3 runs 13 residues. In DNA form, the CDR3 reads TGTGCCAGCATCGCGGCGATCGGTTCACCCCTCCACTTT. This gives the protein CASIAAIGSPLHF.

This clonotype has ten or more counts. This chain uses TRBV27 with TRBJ2-2; 9 nucleotides line up with TRBD2. After removal of 9 bases from V and 1 base from J, the junction contained 3 bases not matched to a gene. Germline CDR1 is MNHEY and CDR2 is SMNVEV (reference sequence). CDR3 length: 14 residues. The CDR3 nucleotides are TGTGCCAGTCGACTAGCGGAGAACACCGGGGAGCTGTTTTTT. The encoded protein is CASRLAENTGELFF.

This clonotype was detected ten times or more. V is TRBV27 and J is TRBJ2-7, with D possibly being TRBD1 (6 bases). Germline-derived CDR1 and CDR2 are MNHEY and SMNVEV (reference sequence). This CDR3 spans 14 amino acids. Trimming removed 7 bases from V and 6 bases from J, with 19 bases in between. The CDR3 coding sequence is TGTGCCAGCACCCCGGCCAGGATAGGGGGCGAGCAGTACTTC. This sequence encodes CASTPARIGGEQYF.

The table lists this clonotype with a few counts. The genes are TRBV29-1 and TRBJ2-5; no clear D. The CDR3 is made up of 11 amino acids. With 8 bases removed from V and 6 bases from J, the gap between germline ends came to 13 bases. Per the germline V gene, CDR1 is SQVTM and CDR2 is ANQGSEA. The CDR3 loop reads CSLGGQKTQYF. The CDR3 bases are TGCAGCTTAGGTGGCCAGAAGACCCAGTACTTC. Full variable domain (missing parts from reference TRBV29-1 and TRBJ2-5): SAVISQKPSRDICQRGTSLTIQCQVDSQVTMMFWYRQQPGQSLTLIATANQGSEATYESGFVIDKFPISRPNLTFSTLTVSNMSPEDSSIYLCSLGGQKTQYFGPGTRLLVL.

Many counts were recorded for this clonotype. J is TRBJ2-5 and V is TRBV5-1; the D is unclear. CDR1 SGHRS and CDR2 YFSETQ come from the germline V gene. The V end was cut by 1 base, the J end by 5 bases, with 3 bases between. The CDR3 runs to 11 residues. CDR3 in DNA: TGCGCCAGCAGCTTGAGTGAGACCCAGTACTTC. Amino acid sequence: CASSLSETQYF.

This clonotype was seen many times. This rearrangement joins TRBV5-1 to TRBJ2-7; 8 positions match TRBD1. V lost 4 bases and J lost 4; bases outside the gene matches: 7. This CDR3 is 14 amino acids long. Looked up from germline, CDR1 is SGHRS and CDR2 is YFSETQ. Here the CDR3 DNA reads TGCGCCAGCAGCCCGAGACAGGGGATATACGAGCAGTACTTC. Translated, it gives CASSPRQGIYEQYF. Variable domain in full (rest from reference TRBV5-1 and TRBJ2-7): KAGVTQTPRYLIKTRGQQVTLSCSPISGHRSVSWYQQTPGQGLQFLFEYFSETQRNKGNFPGRFSGRQFSNSRSEMNVSTLELGDSALYLCASSPRQGIYEQYFGPGTRLTVT.

The table lists this clonotype with a few counts. This chain uses TRBV18 with TRBJ2-2, with TRBD2 identical over 9 bases. The germline gives CDR1 KGHSH, CDR2 LQKENI. CDR3 length: 16 amino acids. The trim removed 3 bases at V and 2 bases at J, leaving 4 bases unmatched. The CDR3 loop is CASSPGLAINTGELFF. DNA of the CDR3: TGTGCCAGCTCACCGGGACTAGCTATAAACACCGGGGAGCTGTTTTTT.

V gene TRBV11-2 combines with J gene TRBJ2-3; the D gene could be TRBD1 or TRBD2 (5 bases each). This CDR3 comprises 15 residues. V dropped 1 base and J dropped 2 bases, with 10 bases sitting between them. Germline V lookup: CDR1 SGHAT, CDR2 FQNNGV. This chain's CDR3 is CASSLGDRLTDTQYF. CDR3 in DNA: TGTGCCAGCAGCTTAGGGGACCGCCTCACAGATACGCAGTATTTT.

This clonotype occurred many times. The CDR3 here is CASSFSLLAPGTEAFF. CDR3 sequence (DNA): TGTGCCAGCAGTTTCAGTTTGTTGGCACCGGGCACTGAAGCTTTCTTT. The rearrangement joins TRBV12-3 or TRBV12-4 to TRBJ1-1; D call uncertain. This CDR3 region has 16 residues. The V end was cut by 3 bases, the J end by 4 bases, with 18 bases between.

This clonotype was picked up a small number of times. V usage is TRBV6-2 or TRBV6-3 and J usage is TRBJ2-1, with a weak D call TRBD1 (6 bases). The CDR3 is 12 residues long. The germline V gene encodes CDR1 MNHEY and CDR2 SVGEGT. The V end lost 6 bases, the J end lost 9 bases, and 12 bases lay between the germline ends. The CDR3 protein is CASRSDRFEQFF. The CDR3 DNA reads as TGTGCCAGCAGGTCCGACAGGTTTGAGCAGTTCTTC.

The sample holds a few counts of this clonotype. The chain links TRBV4-1 to TRBJ2-3, with 11 bases identical to TRBD2. Germline CDR1 and CDR2: MGHRA and YSYEKL. With 1 base clipped from V and 2 bases from J, the junction kept 8 bases outside the gene matches. The CDR3 has 18 residues. CDR3 residues: CASSQGPGLAGYTDTQYF. The CDR3 nucleotides are TGCGCCAGCAGCCAAGGCCCCGGACTAGCGGGTTACACAGATACGCAGTATTTT.

This clonotype was found many times. The genes are TRBV7-2 and TRBJ2-3; 11 nucleotides line up with TRBD2. Germline V gene data show CDR1 as SGHTA and CDR2 as FQGNSA. Trimming at V came to 5 bases and at J to 3 bases, leaving 7 bases not matched to a gene. The CDR3 is made up of 16 amino acids. CDR3 DNA sequence: TGTGCCAGCAGCCGCACTAGCGGGAGTAGAACAGATACGCAGTATTTT. Translation gives CASSRTSGSRTDTQYF.

This clonotype showed up just a few times. The chain carries TRBV5-1 and TRBJ2-1; no clear D. Trimming took 0 bases from V and 3 from J, leaving 10 bases between them. The CDR3 runs 15 residues. Looked up from germline, CDR1 is SGHRS and CDR2 is YFSETQ. CDR3 loop: CASSLGHADYNEQFF. CDR3 sequence (DNA): TGCGCCAGCAGCTTGGGTCATGCGGACTACAATGAGCAGTTCTTC.